These 5 T cell receptor beta chains came from one sample sequenced in a study of T cells after yellow fever vaccination. TCRdb reprocessed the 5' RACE reads with MiXCR, giving one entry per CDR3 protein. The table has some 670,000 distinct CDR3 sequences, approximately 13% seen once. The input for sequencing was PBMCs, taken on the day of the yellow fever booster vaccination. These TCRs come from a man aged 30-40 years who received the YFV17D yellow fever vaccine.

The chain couples TRBV20-1 to TRBJ2-1; 7 nucleotides agree with TRBD1. The junction had 7 bases not matched to a gene; V was cut back by 3 bases and J by 5 bases. Germline-derived CDR1 and CDR2 are DFQATT and SNEGSKA (reference sequence). This CDR3 has 14 residues. In DNA form, the CDR3 reads TGCAGTGCTAGGGGGACAGTTAGAGACAATGAGCAGTTCTTC. Residues: CSARGTVRDNEQFF.

This clonotype was recorded a few times. The chain has TRBV6-2 or TRBV6-3 and TRBJ2-7; no reliable D call. This CDR3 comprises 13 residues. Between the trimmed V and J ends, which lost 5 bases and 2 bases, there was a span of 10 bases. The germline CDR1 and CDR2 sequences are MNHEY and SVGEGT. The CDR3 nucleotides read TGTGCCAGCAGTGCCGGCGGCCCCTACGAGCAGTACTTC. Translated: CASSAGGPYEQYF.

This clonotype showed up just a few times. This chain links TRBV6-2 or TRBV6-3 with TRBJ1-1, with D unresolved. There are 15 residues in the CDR3. Germline-derived CDR1 and CDR2 are MNHEY and SVGEGT. Between the trimmed V and J ends, which lost 5 bases and 1 base, there was a span of 14 bases. The CDR3 DNA sequence: TGTGCCAGCAGTCTAGGGCCCTCAACGAACACTGAAGCTTTCTTT. Translation: CASSLGPSTNTEAFF.

There are a few counts of this clonotype. V usage is TRBV7-3 and J usage is TRBJ2-1; no definite D call. V lost 5 bases and J lost 10, with 18 bases in between. CDR3 length equals 14 residues. Germline loops: CDR1 SGHTA, CDR2 FQGTGA. The CDR3 loop is CASSGQGGVGEQFF. In DNA form, the CDR3 reads TGTGCCAGCAGCGGTCAAGGTGGGGTAGGGGAGCAGTTCTTC.

This clonotype was seen only a few times. The chain has TRBV2 and TRBJ2-2; 8 bases are shared with TRBD1. The V gene end was trimmed by 8 bases and the J gene end by 7 bases; junction bases not matched to a gene: 6. CDR1 and CDR2 (germline): SNHLY, FYNNEI. This CDR3 spans 13 amino acids. The CDR3 is CASSGGAGGELFF. The CDR3 bases are TGTGCCAGCTCAGGGGGCGCGGGCGGGGAGCTGTTTTTT. Using reference TRBV2 and TRBJ2-2 for the parts outside the CDR3, the full variable domain is EPEVTQTPSHQVTQMGQEVILRCVPISNHLYFYWYRQILGQKVEFLVSFYNNEISEKSEIFDDQFSVERPDGSNFTLKIRSTKLEDSAMYFCASSGGAGGELFFGEGSRLTVL.